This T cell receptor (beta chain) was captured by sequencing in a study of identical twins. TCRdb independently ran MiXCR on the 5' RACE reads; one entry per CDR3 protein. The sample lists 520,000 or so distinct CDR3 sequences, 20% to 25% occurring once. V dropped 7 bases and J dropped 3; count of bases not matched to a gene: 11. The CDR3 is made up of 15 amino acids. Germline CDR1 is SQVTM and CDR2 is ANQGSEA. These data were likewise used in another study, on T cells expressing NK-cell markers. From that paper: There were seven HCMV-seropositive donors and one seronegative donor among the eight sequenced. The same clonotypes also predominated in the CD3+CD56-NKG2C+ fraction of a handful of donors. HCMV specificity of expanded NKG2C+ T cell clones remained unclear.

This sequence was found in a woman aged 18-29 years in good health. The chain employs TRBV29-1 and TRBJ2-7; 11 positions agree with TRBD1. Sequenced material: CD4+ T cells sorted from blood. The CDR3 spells CSAARGQGAVYEQYF. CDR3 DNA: TGCAGCGCCGCAAGAGGACAGGGGGCTGTCTACGAGCAGTACTTC.